These T cell receptor beta chains were read from a single sample in a study of T-cell reconstitution after alpha-beta-depleted transplantation in children. In TCRdb, the PCR reads were re-called with MiXCR into one record per CDR3 protein. The sample yields a few hundred thousand distinct CDR3 sequences, 25% to 30% seen once. This specimen was PBMCs, taken before TCRalphabeta/CD19-depleted stem cell transplant. The receptors come from a boy in the first two years of life with Wiskott-Aldrich syndrome, due to receive a stem cell transplant. The conserved cysteine and the conserved F or W are not part of the CDR3 here. Clone size, where shown, is once, few, many, or a class for clones that have expanded.

j_call v_call clone_size cdr3_aa
TRBJ2-2 TRBV19 few ASSIGREYNGELF
TRBJ1-3 TRBV5-1 NA ASSSQGAAAGNTIY
TRBJ2-2 TRBV24-1 NA ATSDLGLAGGFSGELF
TRBJ2-7 TRBV27 few ASSPLTSYEQY
TRBJ2-6 TRBV5-1 few ASSLSRTSGANVLT
TRBJ1-1 TRBV19 NA ASSSGTGRYTEAF
TRBJ1-5 TRBV5-5 NA ASSLRATLSNQPQH
TRBJ1-1 TRBV12-3/TRBV12-4 NA ASSLTRQAF
TRBJ1-5 TRBV27 few ASRPTIGATMLNQPQH
TRBJ2-3 TRBV5-1 NA ASSSTTSGSRGDTQY
TRBJ2-6 TRBV29-1 NA SIRTSANSGANVLT
TRBJ1-5 TRBV20-1 once SARLGQGSNQPQH
TRBJ2-1 TRBV27 few ASSLMTSGASYNEQF
TRBJ2-3 TRBV25-1 NA ASRGPTGYTDTQY
TRBJ2-1 TRBV24-1 few ATSDLARDDNEQF
TRBJ2-5 TRBV18 NA ASSPETGYLETQY
TRBJ2-4 TRBV5-1 many ASSPGLAKNIQY
TRBJ1-4 TRBV20-1 NA SARDGGTNEKLF
TRBJ1-2 TRBV7-2 few ASSLRGRIAYGYT
TRBJ2-2 TRBV7-9 NA ASSLFIGTNTGELF
TRBJ2-5 TRBV4-1 few ASSLGPAGETQY
TRBJ2-1 TRBV5-5 few ASNRLAGESYNEQF
TRBJ2-7 TRBV28 NA ASSLSNTYEQY
TRBJ2-7 TRBV5-1 NA ASSPWTGVSYEQY
TRBJ2-2 TRBV29-1 NA SVDGRGQGTGELF
TRBJ2-1 TRBV3-1 NA ASSPTMSSYNEQF
TRBJ2-5 TRBV18 NA ASSPMRETQY
TRBJ2-5 TRBV5-1 NA ASSFLGTLNYQETQY
TRBJ2-5 TRBV12-3/TRBV12-4 few ASSLAGGPGYRETQY
TRBJ2-1 TRBV5-1 NA ASSSTTSGSTHSYNEQF
TRBJ2-3 TRBV5-8 NA ASSGGATQY
TRBJ2-3 TRBV4-1 NA ASSPFGTDTQY
TRBJ2-2 TRBV6-2/TRBV6-3 NA ASSIGRDTGELF